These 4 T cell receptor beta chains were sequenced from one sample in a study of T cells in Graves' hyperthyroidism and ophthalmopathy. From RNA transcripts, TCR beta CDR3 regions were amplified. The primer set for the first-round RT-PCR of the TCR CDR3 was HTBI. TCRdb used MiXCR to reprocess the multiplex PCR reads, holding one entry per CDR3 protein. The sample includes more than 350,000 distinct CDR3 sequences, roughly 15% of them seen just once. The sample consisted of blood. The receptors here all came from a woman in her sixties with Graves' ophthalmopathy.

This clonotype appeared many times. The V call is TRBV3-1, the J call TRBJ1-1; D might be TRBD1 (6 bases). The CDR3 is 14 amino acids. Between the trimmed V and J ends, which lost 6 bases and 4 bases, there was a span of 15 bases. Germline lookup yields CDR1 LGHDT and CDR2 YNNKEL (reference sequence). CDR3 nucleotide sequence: TGTGCCAGCAGAAGGGCAGGGGATAGCACTGAAGCTTTCTTT. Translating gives CASRRAGDSTEAFF.

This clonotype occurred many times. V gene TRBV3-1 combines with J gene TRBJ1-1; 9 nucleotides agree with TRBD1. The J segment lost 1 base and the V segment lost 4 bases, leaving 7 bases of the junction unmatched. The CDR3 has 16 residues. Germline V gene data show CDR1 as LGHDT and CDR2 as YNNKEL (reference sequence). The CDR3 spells CASSPDRGGGNTEAFF. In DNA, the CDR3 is TGTGCCAGCAGCCCCGACAGGGGGGGGGGGAACACTGAAGCTTTCTTT. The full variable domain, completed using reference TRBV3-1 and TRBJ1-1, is DTAVSQTPKYLVTQMGNDKSIKCEQNLGHDTMYWYKQDSKKFLKIMFSYNNKELIINETVPNRFSPKSPDKAHLNLHINSLELGDSAVYFCASSPDRGGGNTEAFFGQGTRLTVV.

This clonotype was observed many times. The CDR3 DNA follows: TGTGCCTGGAGTGCAGGAGGGGTACATCAGCCCCAGCATTTT. This gives the protein CAWSAGGVHQPQHF. The chain uses TRBV30 and TRBJ1-5; possibly TRBD1 for D (5 bases). This CDR3 has 14 residues. CDR1 is GTSNPN and CDR2 is SVGIG in the germline V gene (reference sequence). V lost 1 base and J 5 bases, leaving 12 bases between the germline ends. The full variable domain, completed using reference TRBV30 and TRBJ1-5, is SQTIHQWPATLVQPVGSPLSLECTVEGTSNPNLYWYRQAAGRGLQLLFYSVGIGQISSEVPQNLSASRPQDRQFILSSKKLLLSDSGFYLCAWSAGGVHQPQHFGDGTRLSIL.

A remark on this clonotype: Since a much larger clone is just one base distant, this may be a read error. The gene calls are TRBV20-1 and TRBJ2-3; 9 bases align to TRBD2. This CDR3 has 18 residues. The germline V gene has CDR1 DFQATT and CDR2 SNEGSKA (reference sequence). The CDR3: CSASGAFLAGGLTGTQYF. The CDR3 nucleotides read TGCAGTGCTAGTGGGGCCTTTTTGGCGGGAGGGTTGACAGGTACGCAGTATTTT.